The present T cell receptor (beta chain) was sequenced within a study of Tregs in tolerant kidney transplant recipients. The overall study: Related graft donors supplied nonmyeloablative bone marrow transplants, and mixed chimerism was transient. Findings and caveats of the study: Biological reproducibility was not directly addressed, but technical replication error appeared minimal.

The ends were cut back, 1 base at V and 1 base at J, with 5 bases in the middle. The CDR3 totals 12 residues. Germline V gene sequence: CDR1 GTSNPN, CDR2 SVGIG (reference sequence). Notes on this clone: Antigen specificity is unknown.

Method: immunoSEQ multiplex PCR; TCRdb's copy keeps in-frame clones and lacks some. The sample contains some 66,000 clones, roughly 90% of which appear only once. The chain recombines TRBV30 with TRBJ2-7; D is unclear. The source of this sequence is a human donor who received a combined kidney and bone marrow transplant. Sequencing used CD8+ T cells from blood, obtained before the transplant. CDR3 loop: CAWSELSYEQYF. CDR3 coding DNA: TGTGCCTGGAGTGAGCTGTCCTACGAGCAGTACTTC.